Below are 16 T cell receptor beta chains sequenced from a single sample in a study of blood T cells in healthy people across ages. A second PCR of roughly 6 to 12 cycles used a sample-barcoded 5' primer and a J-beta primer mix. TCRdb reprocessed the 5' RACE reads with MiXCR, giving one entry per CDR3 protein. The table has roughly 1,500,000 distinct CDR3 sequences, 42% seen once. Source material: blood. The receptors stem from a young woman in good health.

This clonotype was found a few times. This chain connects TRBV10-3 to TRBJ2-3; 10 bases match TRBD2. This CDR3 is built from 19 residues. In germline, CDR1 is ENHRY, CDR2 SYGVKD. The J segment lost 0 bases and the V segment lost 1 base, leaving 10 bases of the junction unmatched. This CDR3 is CAISEWGLAPTESTDTQYF. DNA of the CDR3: TGTGCCATCAGTGAGTGGGGACTAGCGCCTACCGAGAGCACAGATACGCAGTATTTT.

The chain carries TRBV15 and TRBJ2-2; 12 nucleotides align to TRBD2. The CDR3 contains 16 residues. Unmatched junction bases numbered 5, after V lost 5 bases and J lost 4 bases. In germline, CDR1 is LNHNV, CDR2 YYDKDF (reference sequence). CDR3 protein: CATSELLAGGTGELFF. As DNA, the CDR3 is TGTGCCACCAGCGAGCTACTAGCGGGGGGCACCGGGGAGCTGTTTTTT. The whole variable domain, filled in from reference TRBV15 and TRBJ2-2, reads DAMVIQNPRYQVTQFGKPVTLSCSQTLNHNVMYWYQQKSSQAPKLLFHYYDKDFNNEADTPDNFQSRRPNTSFCFLDIRSPGLGDTAMYLCATSELLAGGTGELFFGEGSRLTVL.

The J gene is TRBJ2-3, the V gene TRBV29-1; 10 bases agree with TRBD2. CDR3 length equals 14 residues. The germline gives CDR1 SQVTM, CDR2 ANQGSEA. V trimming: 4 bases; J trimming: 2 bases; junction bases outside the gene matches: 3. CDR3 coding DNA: TGCAGCGTTGTTGGGACTAGCGACACAGATACGCAGTATTTT. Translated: CSVVGTSDTDTQYF.

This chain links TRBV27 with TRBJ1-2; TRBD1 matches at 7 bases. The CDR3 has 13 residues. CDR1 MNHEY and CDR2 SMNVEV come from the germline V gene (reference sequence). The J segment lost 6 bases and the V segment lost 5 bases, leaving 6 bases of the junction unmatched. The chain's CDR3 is CASSITGEHGYTF. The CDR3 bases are TGTGCCAGCAGTATCACAGGGGAGCATGGCTACACCTTC.

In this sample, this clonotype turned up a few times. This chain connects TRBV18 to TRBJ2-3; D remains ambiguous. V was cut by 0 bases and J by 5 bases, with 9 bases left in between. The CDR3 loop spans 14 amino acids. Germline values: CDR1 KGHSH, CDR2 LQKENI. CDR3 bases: TGTGCCAGCTCACCACCGATACTCAGAGATACGCAGTATTTT. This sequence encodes CASSPPILRDTQYF.

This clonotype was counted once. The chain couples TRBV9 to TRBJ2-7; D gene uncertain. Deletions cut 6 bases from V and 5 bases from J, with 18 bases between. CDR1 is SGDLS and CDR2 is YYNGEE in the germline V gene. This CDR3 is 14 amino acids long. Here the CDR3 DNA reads TGTGCCAGCACCACAAGTCCATCGGTCGACGAGCAGTACTTC. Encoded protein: CASTTSPSVDEQYF.

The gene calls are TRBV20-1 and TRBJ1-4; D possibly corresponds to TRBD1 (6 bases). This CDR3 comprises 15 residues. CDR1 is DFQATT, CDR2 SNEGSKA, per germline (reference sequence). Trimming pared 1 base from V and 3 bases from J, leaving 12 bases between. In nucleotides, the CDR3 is TGCAGTGCTAGAGCTCAGGGGCTTCCTAATGAAAAACTGTTTTTT. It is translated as CSARAQGLPNEKLFF.

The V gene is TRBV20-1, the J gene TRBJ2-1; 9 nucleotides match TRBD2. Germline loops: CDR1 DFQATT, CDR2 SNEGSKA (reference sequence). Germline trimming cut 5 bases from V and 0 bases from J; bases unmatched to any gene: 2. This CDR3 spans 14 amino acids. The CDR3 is CSADSGGSYNEQFF. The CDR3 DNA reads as TGCAGTGCTGATAGCGGGGGCTCCTACAATGAGCAGTTCTTC.

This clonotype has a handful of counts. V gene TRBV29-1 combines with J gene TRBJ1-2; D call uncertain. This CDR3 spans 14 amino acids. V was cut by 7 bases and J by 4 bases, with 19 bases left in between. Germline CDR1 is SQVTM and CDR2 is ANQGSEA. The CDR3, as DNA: TGCAGCGCCCCAAAGGCCTTACCTGGCTATGGCTACACCTTC. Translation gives CSAPKALPGYGYTF.

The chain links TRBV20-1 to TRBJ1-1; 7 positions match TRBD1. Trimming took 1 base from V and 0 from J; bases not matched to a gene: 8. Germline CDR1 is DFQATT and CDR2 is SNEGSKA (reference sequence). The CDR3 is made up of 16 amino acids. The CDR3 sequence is CSARGATGRMNTEAFF. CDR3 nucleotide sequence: TGCAGTGCTAGAGGTGCGACAGGGCGTATGAACACTGAAGCTTTCTTT.

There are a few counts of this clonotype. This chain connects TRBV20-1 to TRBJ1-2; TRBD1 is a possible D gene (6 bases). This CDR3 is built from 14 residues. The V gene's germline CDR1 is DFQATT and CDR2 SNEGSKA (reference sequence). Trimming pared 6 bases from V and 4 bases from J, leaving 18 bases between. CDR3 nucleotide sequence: TGCAGTGCCACCCCGGGACAAACGGCCTATGGCTACACCTTC. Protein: CSATPGQTAYGYTF.

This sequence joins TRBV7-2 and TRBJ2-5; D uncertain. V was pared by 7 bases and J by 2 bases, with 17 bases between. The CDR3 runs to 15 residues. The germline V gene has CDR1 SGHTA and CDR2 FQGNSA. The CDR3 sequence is CASTMSWVRQETQYF. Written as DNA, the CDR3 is TGTGCCAGCACCATGAGTTGGGTTAGACAAGAGACCCAGTACTTC.

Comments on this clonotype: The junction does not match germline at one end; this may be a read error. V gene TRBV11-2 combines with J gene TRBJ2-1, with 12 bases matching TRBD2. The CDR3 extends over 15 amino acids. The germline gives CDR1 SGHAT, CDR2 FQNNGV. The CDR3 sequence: CASSYTSGGNNERFF. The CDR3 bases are TGTGCCAGCAGTTATACTAGCGGGGGGAACAATGAGCGGTTCTTC.

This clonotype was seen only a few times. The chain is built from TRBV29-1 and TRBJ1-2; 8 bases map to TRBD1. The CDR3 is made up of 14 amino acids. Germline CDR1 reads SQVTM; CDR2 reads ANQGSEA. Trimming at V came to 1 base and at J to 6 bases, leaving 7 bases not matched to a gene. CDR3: CSVEGDRTGDGYTF. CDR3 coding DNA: TGCAGCGTTGAAGGGGACAGGACTGGGGATGGCTACACCTTC.

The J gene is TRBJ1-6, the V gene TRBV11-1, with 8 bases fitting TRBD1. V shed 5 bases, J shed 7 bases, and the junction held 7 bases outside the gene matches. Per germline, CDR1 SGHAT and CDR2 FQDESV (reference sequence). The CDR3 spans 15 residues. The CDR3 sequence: CASSTGQATNSPLHF. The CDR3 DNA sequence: TGTGCCAGCAGCACGGGACAGGCGACGAATTCACCCCTCCACTTT.

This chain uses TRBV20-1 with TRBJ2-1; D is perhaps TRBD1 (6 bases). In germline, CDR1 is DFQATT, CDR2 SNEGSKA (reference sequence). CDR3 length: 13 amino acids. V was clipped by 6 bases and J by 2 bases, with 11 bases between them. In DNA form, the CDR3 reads TGCAGTGCCGAAGGACAGACCTACAATGAGCAGTTCTTC. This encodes CSAEGQTYNEQFF.